This T cell receptor (beta chain) was identified in a study of shared clonotypes between healthy human individuals. Sequenced by immunoSEQ multiplex PCR; TCRdb stores in-frame clones only, minus some. This table holds roughly 2.4 million clones, around 95% found once. General observations from the study: Clonotypes that were shared across a handful of donors made up around 5% of naive CD4 clonotypes.

The germline gives CDR1 MNHNY, CDR2 SVGAGI (reference sequence). CDR3 length: 16 amino acids. V was trimmed by 6 bases and J by 1 base, leaving 15 bases between them. About this clone itself: Its specificity is not known.

The sample was naive CD4+ T cells sorted from blood. Subset in this sample: CD45RA+ positively selected. J is TRBJ2-2 and V is TRBV6-6; the D gene is possibly TRBD1 (5 bases). This clonotype originated in a man between 18 and 29 years old in good health. CDR3: CASRNLVGQNTGELFF. For the CDR3, the DNA is TGTGCCAGCAGGAACCTCGTTGGACAGAACACCGGGGAGCTGTTTTTT.